These 20 T cell receptor beta chains were all obtained from the same sample, sequenced in a study of human thymus T cells. Sequencing was performed with immunoSEQ multiplex PCR; in TCRdb, only in-frame clones are kept and a portion is missing. The sample contains about 78,000 clones, roughly 96% of which appear only once. Resections that were taken during corrective heart surgery supplied the thymus tissue. The sample consisted of thymus tissue. The receptors were sampled from a boy in the first two years of life with a congenital heart defect but otherwise immunologically healthy.

The table lists this clone with a count of one. The genes are TRBV19 and TRBJ2-7; TRBD2 matches 12 bases. V lost 8 bases, J lost 3 bases, and 20 bases stayed unmatched. This CDR3 spans 19 amino acids. CDR1 is LNHDA and CDR2 is SQIVND in the germline V gene (reference sequence). The CDR3 region has the DNA TGTGCCAGTTCCCCGGGTGGGGCGGTACTAGCGGGGGGTAACTACGAGCAGTACTTC. Amino acids: CASSPGGAVLAGGNYEQYF.

V is TRBV19 and J is TRBJ2-1; possible D gene TRBD2, 6 bases. This CDR3 is 12 amino acids long. V lost 2 bases, J lost 10 bases, and 9 bases lay in between. Germline V gene lookup returns CDR1 LNHDA and CDR2 SQIVND (reference sequence). The CDR3 nucleotides read TGTGCCAGTAGTATACCGGGGGTAGAGCAGTTCTTC. Translated, it gives CASSIPGVEQFF.

The V gene is TRBV12-2, the J gene TRBJ2-1; TRBD2 reflects the table's D call only, with no check against the DNA. TRBV12-2 corresponds to a pseudogene. This CDR3 is 19 amino acids long. CDR3 sequence reads: CASRFLLAGGPSSYNEQFF. CDR3 nucleotide sequence: TGTGCAAGTCGCTTCCTACTAGCGGGAGGGCCTAGCTCCTACAATGAGCAGTTCTTC.

The V gene is TRBV10-2, the J gene TRBJ2-7; 13 nucleotides align to TRBD2. This CDR3 has 17 amino acids. J was trimmed by 5 bases and V by 6 bases; bases with no gene match: 13. The germline gives CDR1 WSHSY, CDR2 SAAADI. The CDR3 region has the DNA TGCGCCAGCAGGGGAACTAGCGGGAGGGATTTGAGAAACGAGCAGTACTTC. Translating it yields CASRGTSGRDLRNEQYF.

The chain recombines TRBV9 with TRBJ1-1, with D perhaps TRBD1 (6 bases). The germline gives CDR1 SGDLS, CDR2 YYNGEE. V lost 0 bases to trimming and J lost 1 base, with 13 bases between them. The CDR3 spans 16 residues. CDR3 nucleotides: TGTGCCAGCAGCGTAGCTCGGGACATAGAGAACACTGAAGCTTTCTTT. Translated: CASSVARDIENTEAFF.

To note about this clone: One end of the junction varies from germline; a read error may be responsible. This chain uses TRBV19 with TRBJ2-5; 12 bases line up with TRBD2. The CDR3 loop spans 11 amino acids. Germline V lookup: CDR1 LNHDA, CDR2 SQIVND (reference sequence). The CDR3 DNA reads TGTGCCAGTAGCTCTAGCGGGAGGGAGGACTTC. Protein: CASSSSGREDF.

The chain recombines TRBV5-4 with TRBJ2-7; 8 bases match TRBD1. This CDR3 has 15 residues. Trimming took 4 bases from V and 2 from J; bases not matched to a gene: 8. Germline CDR1 SGHNT, CDR2 YYREEE (reference sequence). CDR3 loop: CASSRDRGPPYEQYF. The DNA for the CDR3 is TGTGCCAGCAGCCGCGACAGGGGACCCCCCTACGAGCAGTACTTC.

The chain couples TRBV6-1 to TRBJ2-1; 8 nucleotides align to TRBD1. Germline V lookup: CDR1 MNHNS, CDR2 SASEGT. The CDR3 is 14 residues long. Germline trimming cut 6 bases from V and 5 bases from J; bases unmatched to any gene: 6. The CDR3 loop reads CASSRTGRDNEQFF. Here the CDR3 DNA reads TGTGCCAGCAGCAGGACAGGGCGGGACAATGAGCAGTTCTTC.

The chain combines TRBV4-3 with TRBJ1-5; D is ambiguous. CDR1 is LGHNA and CDR2 is YSLEER in the germline V gene. With 1 base removed from V and 5 bases from J, the gap between germline ends came to 12 bases. The CDR3 sequence is 15 residues long. CDR3 DNA sequence: TGCGCCAGCAGCCAAGTGAGGCTTCGGGATCAGCCCCAGCATTTT. Residues: CASSQVRLRDQPQHF.

The chain is built from TRBV28 and TRBJ1-5; D is uncertain. Trimming stripped 7 bases from V and 2 bases from J, with 15 bases between. This CDR3 is 15 amino acids long. The germline V gene encodes CDR1 MDHEN and CDR2 SYDVKM. The CDR3 is CASTLLRQGNQPQHF. DNA of the CDR3: TGTGCCAGCACCCTCCTGCGGCAGGGCAATCAGCCCCAGCATTTT.

This chain uses TRBV19 with TRBJ2-3, with no clear D. The V and J ends lost 1 base and 11 bases respectively, with 10 bases between them. Germline loops: CDR1 LNHDA, CDR2 SQIVND (reference sequence). This CDR3 is 12 amino acids long. The CDR3 spells CASSIVGNRQYF. CDR3 nucleotides: TGTGCCAGTAGTATAGTTGGGAACAGGCAGTATTTT.

V and J are TRBV27 and TRBJ1-5, with D possibly TRBD1 on 5 matching bases. This CDR3 has 16 amino acids. V lost 2 bases and J 4 bases, leaving 15 bases between the germline ends. Germline V gene data show CDR1 as MNHEY and CDR2 as SMNVEV (reference sequence). CDR3 in amino acids: CASSLLSNAGNQPQHF. For the CDR3, the DNA is TGTGCCAGCAGTTTACTGAGTAATGCAGGGAATCAGCCCCAGCATTTT.

Only one count was recorded for this clone. The chain recombines TRBV19 with TRBJ2-2; 9 bases align to TRBD2. The CDR3 has 17 amino acids. The V and J ends lost 2 bases and 5 bases, in that order; junction bases with no gene match: 9. Per the germline V gene, CDR1 is LNHDA and CDR2 is SQIVND (reference sequence). The CDR3 sequence: CASSIIPAGGGTGELFF. In DNA form, the CDR3 reads TGTGCCAGTAGTATAATTCCTGCGGGAGGGGGAACCGGGGAGCTGTTTTTT.

The rearrangement links TRBV11-2 to TRBJ2-7, with D maybe TRBD2 (6 bases). V lost 5 bases and J 2 bases, leaving 28 bases between the germline ends. The V gene's germline CDR1 is SGHAT and CDR2 FQNNGV. The CDR3 runs to 19 residues. This CDR3 is CASSLIDQPGVNATYEQYF. In nucleotides, the CDR3 is TGTGCCAGCAGCCTGATCGACCAGCCGGGGGTCAACGCCACCTACGAGCAGTACTTC. Supplemented by reference TRBV11-2 and TRBJ2-7, the full variable domain reads EAGVAQSPRYKIIEKRQSVAFWCNPISGHATLYWYQQILGQGPKLLIQFQNNGVVDDSQLPKDRFSAERLKGVDSTLKIQPAKLEDSAVYLCASSLIDQPGVNATYEQYFGPGTRLTVT.

This chain connects TRBV6-5 to TRBJ1-1; 8 bases are a match to TRBD1. With 5 bases clipped from V and 3 bases from J, the junction kept 5 bases outside the gene matches. In germline, CDR1 is MNHEY, CDR2 SVGAGI. This CDR3 comprises 14 residues. The CDR3 nucleotides read TGTGCCAGCAGTGACCGGACAGGGCACACTGAAGCTTTCTTT. Its translation: CASSDRTGHTEAFF.

The chain has TRBV7-6 and TRBJ1-3; 8 bases are a match to TRBD1. Looked up from germline, CDR1 is SGHVS and CDR2 is FNYEAQ. The CDR3 runs 15 residues. The trim removed 5 bases at V and 1 base at J, leaving 4 bases unmatched. The CDR3 coding sequence is TGTGCCAGCAGCCCGACAGGGGCTTCTGGAAACACCATATATTTT. Its protein product is CASSPTGASGNTIYF.

The CDR3 nucleotides read TGCGCCAGCAGCCAGCAGGGGGGCTACGAGCAGTACTTC. It encodes CASSQQGGYEQYF. The chain is built from TRBV4-3 and TRBJ2-7; a weak D match, TRBD1 (7 bases). CDR1 and CDR2 from the germline V gene are LGHNA and YSLEER. CDR3 length equals 13 residues. Trimming removed 3 bases at V and 3 bases at J, with 9 bases between.

V and J are TRBV27 and TRBJ1-3, with TRBD1 identical over 10 bases. The CDR3 has 15 amino acids. CDR1 is MNHEY, CDR2 SMNVEV, per germline (reference sequence). The V and J ends lost 5 bases and 3 bases, in that order; junction bases with no gene match: 4. The CDR3 is CASSPGQGVGNTIYF. The CDR3 DNA reads as TGTGCCAGCAGTCCAGGACAGGGGGTTGGAAACACCATATATTTT.

The chain employs TRBV4-2 and TRBJ2-1; a possible D gene is TRBD1 (5 bases). The CDR3 is 13 residues long. CDR1 LGHNA and CDR2 YNFKEQ come from the germline V gene. Trimming removed 3 bases at V and 9 bases at J, with 12 bases between. CDR3 nucleotides: TGTGCCAGCAGCCACCTCGAGCAGGGTGAGCAGTTCTTC. This codes for CASSHLEQGEQFF.

The chain links TRBV27 to TRBJ2-2, with D perhaps matching TRBD1 or TRBD2 (6 bases each). CDR3 length: 15 residues. V was trimmed by 7 bases and J by 3 bases, leaving 15 bases between them. Looked up from germline, CDR1 is MNHEY and CDR2 is SMNVEV (reference sequence). The CDR3 DNA is TGTGCCAGCAAAAGGGGGACGGGAGACACCGGGGAGCTGTTTTTT. It codes for CASKRGTGDTGELFF.